These T cell receptor beta chains were read from a single sample in a study of blood T cell repertoires in COVID-19. The assay was immunoSEQ multiplex PCR, and TCRdb's table has in-frame clones only and misses some. Here the sample spans fewer than 350,000 clones, roughly 87% being singletons. Sequenced material: peripheral blood. These TCRs come from a woman in her sixties or seventies with COVID-19, enrolled during active disease. Each CDR3 is given with its conserved first and last residue.

>TRBV27
CASRTDRVYNSPLHF
>TRBV7-3
CASSLQGQGERYTF
>TRBV3-1/TRBV3-2
CASSQGLLNTEAFF
>TRBV10-1
CASSDRPGGTEAFF
>TRBV2
CASSVEGGTEAFF
>TRBV19
CASSTPPRPEQYF
>TRBV5-1
CASSFQGSGYTF
>TRBV19
CASLHRNWNEQFF
>TRBV6-2/TRBV6-3
CASSYYRQPQHF
>TRBV6-5
CASSYLGTDYGYTF
>TRBV7-3
CASSTGGTSGRNEQFF
>TRBV5-1
CASSLGASSSSYEQYF
>TRBV9
CASSVEDSGSPLHF
>TRBV5-8
CASSLEGAGPLHF
>TRBV3-1/TRBV3-2
CASSQRTGGRDGYTF
>TRBV27
CASSLMALRDTDTQYF
>TRBV27
CASSPMSLSRPSYEQYF
>TRBV6-2/TRBV6-3
CASSYSGGGGTEAFF
>TRBV21-1
CASSKGGEDRGPDYGYTF
>TRBV18
CASSRPPGQGARGEQFF
>TRBV5-1
CASSPTGAGGYTF
>TRBV3-1/TRBV3-2
CASSLGQTDTQYF
>TRBV6-5
CASSPPVGGRSPLHF
>TRBV18
CASSPQGGNQPQHF
>TRBV19
CASMDRGNQPQHF
>TRBV11-2
CASSLLLNWGNNSPLHF
>TRBV5-1
CASSVGQGEGQGTQYF
>TRBV3-1/TRBV3-2
CASSQDGDPNEKLFF
>TRBV3-1/TRBV3-2
CASRNRTGGYEQYF
>TRBV3-1/TRBV3-2
CASSRGQNSYEQYF
>TRBV5-1
CASSSSGDGYTF
>TRBV12-3/TRBV12-4
CASSFMGGYEQYF
>TRBV2
CASSAASGGADTQYF
>TRBV5-6
CASSKVQGNEQYF
>TRBV5-4
CASTPGLAGGQADTQYF
>TRBV7-2
CASSLEPLATPGELFF
>TRBV19
CASRYDRNEKLFF
>TRBV5-1
CASSLMGIGGTIYF
>TRBV7-9
CASRHHTNHGYTF
>TRBV28
CASSLDEATGEQYF
>TRBV19
CATGTTGTYNSPLHF
>TRBV7-3
CASSPDSLNTEAFF